Listed below are T cell receptor beta chains from one sample, sequenced in a study of blood T cell repertoires in COVID-19. Here immunoSEQ multiplex PCR was the method, and the copy in TCRdb shows in-frame clones only, minus some. Among under 200,000 clones listed, around 79% were seen once. The sequenced material came from PBMCs or T cells enriched from blood (not recorded which). The receptor source for this set is a man aged 50-60 years who had recovered from COVID-19. Each CDR3 is given with its conserved first and last residue. Each record gives: J gene, clone size, V gene, D gene, CDR3 protein, CDR3 DNA. The D gene is left open where the match is weak. The size field is filled for only some rows; it gives once, few, many or a size class.

TRBJ2-2 . TRBV5-1 TRBD2 CASRLTSARSNTGELFF TGCGCCAGCAGACTCACTAGCGCCCGATCGAACACCGGGGAGCTGTTTTTT
TRBJ2-2 . TRBV5-1 TRBD1 CASSSNRGRNTGELFF TGCGCCAGCAGCTCGAACAGGGGCAGAAACACCGGGGAGCTGTTTTTT
TRBJ1-2 . TRBV5-8 . CASSLSRGVTGYGYTF TGTGCCAGCAGCTTGTCTCGGGGGGTGACGGGCTATGGCTACACCTTC
TRBJ2-7 . TRBV28 . CASSHDSSWPYEQYF TGTGCCAGCAGCCACGACAGTTCCTGGCCTTACGAGCAGTACTTC
TRBJ2-7 . TRBV5-6 TRBD1 CASSWRTGGSYEQYF TGTGCCAGCAGCTGGAGAACAGGGGGTTCCTACGAGCAGTACTTC
TRBJ1-4 . TRBV2 TRBD1 CASSDDGQGSPKLFF TGTGCCAGCAGTGACGACGGACAGGGGAGTCCAAAACTGTTTTTT
TRBJ2-6 . TRBV10-1 . CASSESRLGANVLTF TGCGCCAGCAGTGAGTCGCGGCTTGGGGCCAACGTCCTGACTTTC
TRBJ2-5 . TRBV19 . CATSRARGASTGQYF TGTGCCACCTCTCGGGCCCGCGGGGCAAGTACGGGCCAGTACTTC
TRBJ2-7 . TRBV9 TRBD1 CASSVAGTGPPYEQYF TGTGCCAGCAGCGTGGCCGGGACAGGGCCGCCCTACGAGCAGTACTTC
TRBJ2-7 . TRBV24-1 TRBD1 CATSSSTGDPYEQYF TGTGCCACCAGTTCCTCGACAGGGGACCCCTACGAGCAGTACTTC
TRBJ1-1 . TRBV5-1 TRBD1 CASSLEGARSSEAFF TGCGCCAGCAGCTTAGAGGGGGCCCGTTCGTCTGAAGCTTTCTTT
TRBJ2-1 . TRBV6-4 . CASSARSGPPYNEQFF TGTGCCAGCAGTGCCAGGAGCGGGCCACCTTACAATGAGCAGTTCTTC
TRBJ1-1 . TRBV6-2/TRBV6-3 TRBD1 CASSQDGQGRGNTEAFF TGTGCCAGCAGTCAAGACGGACAGGGGCGAGGGAACACTGAAGCTTTCTTT
TRBJ2-3 . TRBV6-5 . CASSSSTRDTQYF TGTGCCAGCAGCTCCTCCACACGAGATACGCAGTATTTT
TRBJ2-1 . TRBV29-1 . CSVEESRFNGQFF TGCAGCGTTGAAGAGTCGAGGTTTAACGGGCAGTTCTTC
TRBJ2-2 . TRBV6-5 . CASRTLHGQGGELFF TGTGCCAGCAGAACCCTTCATGGGCAGGGCGGGGAGCTGTTTTTT
TRBJ2-5 . TRBV3-1/TRBV3-2 . CASSPEGWETQYF TGTGCCAGCAGCCCGGAGGGCTGGGAGACCCAGTACTTC
TRBJ2-2 . TRBV28 TRBD2 CASTPGGLAGSGELFF TGTGCCAGCACCCCGGGGGGGCTAGCGGGGTCCGGGGAGCTGTTTTTT
TRBJ2-7 . TRBV6-5 . CASCRQTNYEQYF TGTGCCAGCTGTAGACAGACAAACTACGAGCAGTACTTC
TRBJ1-6 . TRBV12-3/TRBV12-4 TRBD1 CASSRTGNSPLHF TGTGCCAGCAGCCGGACAGGCAATTCACCCCTCCACTTT
TRBJ1-4 . TRBV28 . CASSVGQSGAYIEKLFF TGTGCCAGCTCAGTTGGACAATCAGGGGCCTATATTGAAAAACTGTTTTTT
TRBJ2-1 . TRBV7-3 TRBD2 CASSLLASGSDEQFF TGTGCCAGCAGCTTATTAGCCAGCGGGAGCGATGAGCAGTTCTTC
TRBJ1-1 few TRBV5-6 . CASSLDPTGRTEAFF TGTGCCAGCAGCTTGGACCCGACAGGTAGGACTGAAGCTTTCTTT
TRBJ1-2 once TRBV6-2/TRBV6-3 . CASSSVRPTNYGYTF TGTGCCAGCAGTTCCGTCAGGCCAACTAACTATGGCTACACCTTC
TRBJ2-5 . TRBV20-1 . CSASSLQETQETQYF TGCAGTGCTAGTTCACTGCAAGAAACCCAAGAGACCCAGTACTTC
TRBJ2-1 . TRBV6-5 TRBD2 CASSYSGTSGYNEQFF TGTGCCAGCAGTTACAGTGGGACTAGCGGATACAATGAGCAGTTCTTC
TRBJ2-3 . TRBV18 TRBD1 CASSVQGVGADTQYF TGTGCCAGCTCAGTACAGGGGGTCGGGGCAGATACGCAGTATTTT
TRBJ2-2 . TRBV7-2 . CASSPRQRNTGELFF TGTGCCAGCAGTCCGCGACAGCGCAACACCGGGGAGCTGTTTTTT
TRBJ2-1 . TRBV19 . CASSEYQQVHNEQFF TGTGCCAGTAGCGAGTATCAACAGGTTCACAATGAGCAGTTCTTC
TRBJ2-3 once TRBV5-1 TRBD1 CASSLRDRGVDTQYF TGCGCCAGCAGCTTGAGGGACAGGGGGGTAGATACGCAGTATTTT
TRBJ2-7 few TRBV14 TRBD2 CASSQRTSPLEQYF TGTGCCAGCAGCCAAAGGACTAGCCCGTTGGAGCAGTACTTC
TRBJ1-2 . TRBV3-1/TRBV3-2 . CASSQGIGQPYGYTF TGTGCCAGCAGCCAGGGAATTGGACAGCCCTATGGCTACACCTTC
TRBJ1-2 . TRBV9 . CASSPVERDNGYTF TGTGCCAGCAGCCCCGTCGAGAGGGATAATGGCTACACCTTC
TRBJ2-7 . TRBV3-1/TRBV3-2 . CASSRPGAAYEQYF TGTGCCAGCAGCCGTCCAGGGGCTGCCTACGAGCAGTACTTC
TRBJ1-2 few TRBV7-2 TRBD1 CASSLWTGGGGYTF TGTGCCAGCAGCCTATGGACAGGGGGCGGTGGCTACACCTTC
TRBJ1-3 . TRBV5-1 TRBD1 CASSYSGQGSGNTIYF TGCGCCAGCAGTTATAGTGGACAGGGGTCCGGAAACACCATATATTTT
TRBJ1-3 few TRBV19 . CASSDISGNTIYF TGTGCCAGTAGTGACATCTCTGGAAACACCATATATTTT